This TCR beta chain derives from a study of T cells in Graves' hyperthyroidism and ophthalmopathy. This clonotype has more than one count but fewer than ten. Its antigen is still unknown. Amplification of TCR beta CDR3 regions was performed using RNA transcripts as template. A set of HTBI primers served as the primers for a first-round RT-PCR of the TCR CDR3. TCRdb reprocessed the multiplex PCR reads via MiXCR and lists one record per CDR3 protein. The repertoire holds 550,000 to 600,000 distinct CDR3 sequences, with around 17% as singletons. Germline values: CDR1 SGDLS, CDR2 YYNGEE. This CDR3 has 15 amino acids. The germline V and J ends were trimmed by 0 bases and 6 bases, with 10 bases remaining between them. General observations from the study: The model identified upcoming ophthalmopathy a median approximately seven months ahead of onset. Most thyroid clonotypes with frequency above 0.001 were detected in blood.

Hyperthyroidism was newly diagnosed in patients aged 18 to 65 (duration under 2 months). Exclusion of patients followed from uncontrolled infection, other autoimmune disease, pregnancy or lactation. J is TRBJ1-6 and V is TRBV9; weak D call: TRBD1 (5 bases). The sequenced sample consisted of blood. The sequence was obtained from a woman under 30 with Graves' hyperthyroidism. CDR3 DNA sequence: TGTGCCAGCAGCGTAGCAACAGGTGCTAATTCACCCCTCCACTTT. Translated: CASSVATGANSPLHF.